The TCR beta chain described here comes from a study of OX40 agonist ivuxolimab in advanced cancers. For the study at large: Mean age roughly 65 years, range about 23 to 80; roughly 82% male.

This clone was detected once. The antigen is unknown. CDR1 is SGDLS and CDR2 is YYNGEE in the germline V gene. V gave up 0 bases and J gave up 2 bases, with 18 bases separating them. This CDR3 has 17 amino acids. Whole-study results and caveats: The CD4+ and CD8+ T cells in the blood had expanded clonally by week 6 at 0.1 to 3.0 mg/kg. Researchers did not determine the expanded peripheral T cells' antigen specificity. Low normalized T-cell clonal expansion also characterized some of the nonresponders.

Clones were sequenced by immunoSEQ multiplex PCR, and TCRdb holds only the in-frame ones, with some missing. The sample includes 55,000 to 65,000 clones, 70% to 90% of them seen just once. This sequence joins TRBV9 and TRBJ2-7; weak D call: TRBD1 (8 bases). The specimen was CD4+ or CD8+ T cells sorted from blood, collected in a trial of the OX40 agonist ivuxolimab. The source is an adult with an advanced solid tumor such as melanoma, head and neck, liver or kidney cancer. CDR3 sequence (DNA): TGTGCCAGCAGCGTAGGAAAGCGGGACAGGCGTACCTACGAGCAGTACTTC. As protein: CASSVGKRDRRTYEQYF.